One and the same sample provided the 32 T cell receptor beta chains below, sequenced in a study of low-dose radiotherapy and immunotherapy resistance in tumors. First-strand cDNA relied on TRAV- and TRBV-specific primers spanning alpha and beta chains. TCRs were amplified for roughly 22 PCR cycles with a constant-region primer and V-primer adapter. MiXCR, applied by TCRdb to the reads, yields one record per CDR3 protein. The sample includes about 6,400 distinct CDR3 sequences, over 55% seen only once; the top ten take roughly an eighth. Receptor source: a human donor with advanced metastatic prostate, ovarian, gallbladder or colorectal cancer (not recorded which). This table probably holds off-target reads from a library built for another chain.

J is TRBJ2-3 and V is TRBV7-8; D may be TRBD1 or TRBD2 (6 bases each). This CDR3 has 14 residues. Germline V lookup: CDR1 SGHVS, CDR2 FQNEAQ. Trimming pared 2 bases from V and 6 bases from J, leaving 12 bases between. CDR3 loop: CASSLMGGADTQYF. The CDR3 nucleotides read TGTGCCAGCAGCTTAATGGGGGGCGCCGATACGCAGTATTTT.

In this sample, this clonotype turned up once. The rearrangement links TRBV10-2 to TRBJ1-1; D perhaps matches TRBD1 (6 bases). V was cut by 6 bases and J by 1 base, with 6 bases left in between. The germline CDR1 and CDR2 sequences are WSHSY and SAAADI. The CDR3 extends over 12 amino acids. The DNA for the CDR3 is TGCGCCAGCAGGACAGGGAACACTGAAGCTTTCTTT. Protein: CASRTGNTEAFF.

The V call is TRBV18, the J call TRBJ1-3; D remains ambiguous. CDR1 and CDR2 from the germline V gene are KGHSH and LQKENI. Trimming took off 2 bases at V and 0 bases at J, with 8 bases between the two ends. The CDR3 runs to 15 residues. CDR3 region: CASSPGGDSGNTIYF. Here the CDR3 DNA reads TGTGCCAGCTCACCAGGAGGAGACTCTGGAAACACCATATATTTT.

This clonotype was picked up a small number of times. The gene calls are TRBV28 and TRBJ2-1, with D perhaps being TRBD1 or TRBD2 (6 bases each). Germline loops: CDR1 MDHEN, CDR2 SYDVKM. The CDR3 has 13 residues. Between the trimmed V and J ends, which lost 4 bases and 7 bases, there was a span of 11 bases. For the CDR3, the DNA is TGTGCCAGCAGTTCCGGGGGCAGGAATGAGCAGTTCTTC. Protein product: CASSSGGRNEQFF.

The V call is TRBV20-1, the J call TRBJ1-1; TRBD1 might be the D (6 bases). CDR3 length: 15 amino acids. Germline values: CDR1 DFQATT, CDR2 SNEGSKA (reference sequence). Trimming removed 6 bases at V and 8 bases at J, with 25 bases between. The DNA for the CDR3 is TGCAGTGCCACACCGGAGGGCAGGGGCCTCTCGGAAGCTTTCTTT. Translation: CSATPEGRGLSEAFF.

This rearrangement joins TRBV11-1 to TRBJ2-7; 7 bases are shared with TRBD2. CDR3 length: 13 residues. Germline V gene lookup returns CDR1 SGHAT and CDR2 FQDESV (reference sequence). The J segment lost 6 bases and the V segment lost 2 bases, leaving 4 bases of the junction unmatched. As DNA, the CDR3 is TGTGCCAGCAGCTTACTTCCGGGAGGCGAGCAGTACTTC. Residues: CASSLLPGGEQYF.

V and J are TRBV18 and TRBJ2-5, with D uncertain. The CDR3 is 13 residues long. Germline values: CDR1 KGHSH, CDR2 LQKENI. V was shortened by 2 bases and J by 2 bases, with 6 bases between the two germline ends. CDR3 nucleotide sequence: TGTGCCAGCTCACCATTCAGTCAAGAGACCCAGTACTTC. This sequence encodes CASSPFSQETQYF. Looking up the rest from reference TRBV18 and TRBJ2-5 gives the full variable domain: NAGVMQNPRHLVRRRGQEARLRCSPMKGHSHVYWYRQLPEEGLKFMVYLQKENIIDESGMPKERFSAEFPKEGPSILRIQQVVRGDSAAYFCASSPFSQETQYFGPGTRLLVL.

The chain links TRBV13 to TRBJ2-6, with unresolved D. There are 12 residues in the CDR3. Per germline, CDR1 PRHDT and CDR2 FYEKMQ (reference sequence). Between the trimmed V and J ends, which lost 6 bases and 4 bases, there was a span of 4 bases. The CDR3 DNA reads as TGTGCCAGCAGTGACGGGGCCAACGTCCTGACTTTC. This translates into CASSDGANVLTF.

The chain employs TRBV28 and TRBJ1-2, with 8 bases fitting TRBD1. The V gene end was trimmed by 8 bases and the J gene end by 10 bases; junction bases not matched to a gene: 12. CDR3 length equals 13 residues. In germline, CDR1 is MDHEN, CDR2 SYDVKM. CDR3 coding DNA: TGTGCCAGCGCCCACCGGGACAGGAGATTCTACACCTTC. Protein sequence: CASAHRDRRFYTF.

This clonotype occurred once. The chain couples TRBV30 to TRBJ2-7; TRBD1 matches 7 bases. Trimming removed 3 bases from V and 4 bases from J; junction bases left unmatched: 6. CDR1 and CDR2 from the germline V gene are GTSNPN and SVGIG (reference sequence). This CDR3 is built from 13 residues. The CDR3 nucleotides read TGTGCCTGGAGCTCAGGGGGTCCGTACGAGCAGTACTTC. This encodes CAWSSGGPYEQYF.

The chain recombines TRBV6-1 with TRBJ1-5; D not resolved. The length of the CDR3 is 15 residues. V was cut by 4 bases and J by 4 bases, with 14 bases left in between. Germline CDR1 is MNHNS and CDR2 is SASEGT. The CDR3: CASSVESGGNQPQHF. CDR3 in DNA: TGTGCCAGCAGTGTCGAAAGTGGAGGGAATCAGCCCCAGCATTTT.

The rearrangement links TRBV10-3 to TRBJ2-1; a possible D gene is TRBD1 (6 bases). This CDR3 spans 19 amino acids. V shed 6 bases and J shed 0 bases, with 24 bases lying between them. The germline V gene encodes CDR1 ENHRY and CDR2 SYGVKD. This chain's CDR3 is CAISGFRSQGSSSYNEQFF. The CDR3 DNA is TGTGCCATCAGCGGATTCAGGTCGCAGGGGAGTAGCTCCTACAATGAGCAGTTCTTC.

The rearrangement links TRBV5-1 to TRBJ2-3; tentative D call: TRBD2 (5 bases). V lost 4 bases and J 3 bases, leaving 12 bases between the germline ends. The CDR3 runs 14 residues. Germline CDR1 is SGHRS and CDR2 is YFSETQ. Here the CDR3 DNA reads TGCGCCAGCAGCCCGGACCCGGGGACAGATACGCAGTATTTT. Translation: CASSPDPGTDTQYF.

This clonotype was detected a few times. The chain has TRBV27 and TRBJ2-7; D gene unclear. The CDR3 runs 12 residues. Germline assignment: CDR1 MNHEY and CDR2 SMNVEV (reference sequence). Trimming shortened V by 7 bases and J by 4 bases, and 11 bases separated the two germline ends. CDR3 loop: CASTLAWYEQYF. For the CDR3, the DNA is TGTGCCAGCACCCTCGCGTGGTACGAGCAGTACTTC.

V gene TRBV20-1 combines with J gene TRBJ2-4, with 7 bases lining up with TRBD2. Germline loops: CDR1 DFQATT, CDR2 SNEGSKA (reference sequence). The CDR3 runs 13 residues. V was pared by 5 bases and J by 15 bases, with 16 bases of the junction left unmatched. The CDR3 DNA reads TGCAGTGCTCAGAGGGAGGCGGGAGCCCTAGGGTACTTC. It specifies CSAQREAGALGYF.

The chain is built from TRBV5-1 and TRBJ2-3; TRBD1 is a possible D gene (6 bases). Trimming cost V 4 bases and J 6 bases, with 15 bases left between them. This CDR3 spans 14 amino acids. Per the germline V gene, CDR1 is SGHRS and CDR2 is YFSETQ. CDR3 nucleotides: TGCGCCAGCAGCCTGGGACATCGATCGGATACGCAGTATTTT. Translating it yields CASSLGHRSDTQYF.

A few counts support this clonotype. V gene TRBV28 combines with J gene TRBJ1-1, with 8 positions matching TRBD1. V was clipped by 4 bases and J by 0 bases; unmatched bases: 4. Germline V gives CDR1 MDHEN, CDR2 SYDVKM. This CDR3 is built from 15 residues. The CDR3 here is CASSYQDRVNTEAFF. The CDR3 coding sequence is TGTGCCAGCAGTTATCAGGACAGGGTGAACACTGAAGCTTTCTTT.

This clonotype was seen a handful of times. The gene calls are TRBV5-4 and TRBJ2-1, with 10 nucleotides matching TRBD2. The V gene end was trimmed by 0 bases and the J gene end by 7 bases; junction bases not matched to a gene: 10. Germline V gene data show CDR1 as SGHNT and CDR2 as YYREEE (reference sequence). This CDR3 has 17 amino acids. The CDR3 is CASSLGPLAGEGNEQFF. The CDR3 nucleotides are TGTGCCAGCAGCTTGGGCCCTCTAGCGGGAGAGGGTAATGAGCAGTTCTTC.

This clonotype was observed a handful of times. V gene TRBV2 combines with J gene TRBJ2-5; D is unresolved. The CDR3 spans 15 residues. Trimming took 8 bases from V and 1 from J, leaving 17 bases between them. The V gene's germline CDR1 is SNHLY and CDR2 FYNNEI. The CDR3 DNA is TGTGCCAGCCTCGACCCGAACAGAAGCCAAGAGACCCAGTACTTC. Translation: CASLDPNRSQETQYF.

The chain carries TRBV3-1 and TRBJ2-1; 15 bases agree with TRBD2. The CDR3 covers 18 residues. V was clipped by 5 bases and J by 3 bases; unmatched bases: 8. The germline gives CDR1 LGHDT, CDR2 YNNKEL (reference sequence). CDR3 loop: CASSAPGLAGGLYNEQFF. Written as DNA, the CDR3 is TGTGCCAGCAGCGCTCCGGGACTAGCGGGAGGCCTCTACAATGAGCAGTTCTTC.

This clonotype appeared a few times. V and J are TRBV5-1 and TRBJ1-5; D gene unclear. Trimming stripped 4 bases from V and 3 bases from J, with 8 bases between. CDR3 length: 13 amino acids. CDR1 is SGHRS and CDR2 is YFSETQ in the germline V gene. The DNA for the CDR3 is TGCGCCAGCAGCCAAGGATCCAATCAGCCCCAGCATTTT. This translates into CASSQGSNQPQHF.

The chain carries TRBV6-2 or TRBV6-3 and TRBJ1-5; D uncertain. Germline CDR1 MNHEY, CDR2 SVGEGT. There are 14 residues in the CDR3. The V gene lost 0 bases and the J gene lost 5 bases, with 8 bases spanning the gap. The CDR3 DNA follows: TGTGCCAGCAGTTACTCCGGCGACTATCAGCCCCAGCATTTT. Translation gives CASSYSGDYQPQHF.

The gene calls are TRBV6-2 or TRBV6-3 and TRBJ2-1, with 9 bases identical to TRBD2. The CDR3 is 16 amino acids. V dropped 0 bases and J dropped 6; count of bases not matched to a gene: 6. CDR1 is MNHEY and CDR2 is SVGEGT in the germline V gene. CDR3 nucleotides: TGTGCCAGCAGTTACTCTATAGCGGGGGATGTCAATGAGCAGTTCTTC. As protein: CASSYSIAGDVNEQFF.

The chain combines TRBV6-4 with TRBJ2-6; D is undetermined. CDR3 length equals 18 residues. Trimming cost V 0 bases and J 0 bases, with 12 bases left between them. The V gene's germline CDR1 is MRHNA and CDR2 SNTAGT. The CDR3 nucleotides read TGTGCCAGCAGTGACTCGATCGAAGGCCCCTCTGGGGCCAACGTCCTGACTTTC. Amino acids: CASSDSIEGPSGANVLTF.

The rearrangement links TRBV5-4 to TRBJ1-6; no reliable D call. This CDR3 has 12 residues. The germline V and J ends were trimmed by 0 bases and 6 bases, with 1 base remaining between them. Germline lookup yields CDR1 SGHNT and CDR2 YYREEE (reference sequence). CDR3 in DNA: TGTGCCAGCAGCTTGGTTAATTCACCCCTCCACTTT. As protein: CASSLVNSPLHF. Supplemented by reference TRBV5-4 and TRBJ1-6, the full variable domain reads ETGVTQSPTHLIKTRGQQVTLRCSSQSGHNTVSWYQQALGQGPQFIFQYYREEENGRGNFPPRFSGLQFPNYSSELNVNALELDDSALYLCASSLVNSPLHFGNGTRLTVT.

The chain links TRBV18 to TRBJ1-4; 10 nucleotides align to TRBD1. Trimming removed 3 bases from V and 8 bases from J; junction bases left unmatched: 0. From germline, CDR1 is KGHSH and CDR2 LQKENI. This CDR3 has 13 amino acids. The CDR3 DNA reads TGTGCCAGCTCACCGGGACAGGGGGAAAAACTGTTTTTT. Translated: CASSPGQGEKLFF.

CDR3 amino acids: CASSEAPLASISYNEQFF. CDR3 in DNA: TGTGCCAGCAGTGAAGCCCCCCTAGCGTCGATCTCCTACAATGAGCAGTTCTTC. This chain connects TRBV6-1 to TRBJ2-1; the D gene is possibly TRBD2 (6 bases). The germline V gene encodes CDR1 MNHNS and CDR2 SASEGT. Trimming took off 0 bases at V and 0 bases at J, with 15 bases between the two ends. The CDR3 has 18 amino acids.

The chain combines TRBV6-1 with TRBJ2-1; a possible D gene is TRBD1 (6 bases). The germline V gene encodes CDR1 MNHNS and CDR2 SASEGT. The CDR3 is 16 amino acids. V lost 1 base and J lost 0, with 10 bases in between. The CDR3 spells CASSEGQVFSYNEQFF. CDR3 nucleotides: TGTGCCAGCAGTGAAGGACAGGTATTCTCCTACAATGAGCAGTTCTTC.

The chain joins TRBV21-1 to TRBJ2-1; the D call of TRBD2 is as the table states it, not checked on the DNA. TRBV21-1 is assigned pseudogene status. There are 15 residues in the CDR3. Here the CDR3 DNA reads TGTGCCACTAGTTTATCTAGCGGGAGGAACAATGAGCAGTTCTTC. It codes for CATSLSSGRNNEQFF.

Note on this clonotype: A read error may account for a junction end that differs from germline. The chain combines TRBV9 with TRBJ1-6; the D is unclear. Germline-derived CDR1 and CDR2 are SGDLS and YYNGEE. The length of the CDR3 is 15 residues. CDR3 sequence (DNA): TGTGCAATGAGAGAGGGCAACACCAATGCAGGCAAATCAACCTTT. Translating it yields CAMREGNTNAGKSTF.

This clonotype was recorded a few times. The chain employs TRBV18 and TRBJ2-7; 11 nucleotides line up with TRBD2. This CDR3 has 16 amino acids. CDR1 KGHSH and CDR2 LQKENI come from the germline V gene. With V trimmed by 3 bases and J by 4 bases, 8 bases remained unmatched. The CDR3 nucleotides read TGTGCCAGCTCACCGAAGACTAGCGGGACTATTTACGAGCAGTACTTC. Encoded protein: CASSPKTSGTIYEQYF.

This chain joins TRBV6-2 or TRBV6-3 and TRBJ2-5; TRBD1 agrees at 7 bases. After removal of 4 bases from V and 0 bases from J, the junction contained 5 bases not matched to a gene. CDR3 size: 15 residues. Germline values: CDR1 MNHEY, CDR2 SVGEGT. The CDR3 here is CASSLGQAYQETQYF. The CDR3 DNA sequence: TGTGCCAGCAGTTTAGGACAGGCGTACCAAGAGACCCAGTACTTC.